This T cell receptor beta chain was found in a study of T cell repertoires in cytomegalovirus infection. Study summary: In the study, CMV epitopes included recently identified HLA-C-restricted and well-studied HLA-B-restricted ones. Carrying CMV and the relevant HLA type showed in public TCR beta signatures. General study results and limits: Dominating the ex vivo response were TCR beta clonotypes that were CMV-specific and HLA-C-restricted.

Between the trimmed V and J ends, which lost 4 bases and 6 bases, there was a span of 12 bases. This CDR3 is built from 13 residues. CDR1 and CDR2 from the germline V gene are SGHRS and YFSETQ. Using its own MiXCR run on the reads, TCRdb lists one record per CDR3 protein. The sample yields 27,000 or so distinct CDR3 sequences, around 20% seen once. Comment on this clonotype: Its antigen is unknown.

Here the sequenced sample was CD8+ T cells from cultured PBMCs, taken from culture after CMV antigen stimulation. The sequence was obtained from a human donor in good health (CMV status not recorded). Some clones in this sample may be carry-over from other donors' samples. The chain is built from TRBV5-1 and TRBJ2-3; the D gene could be TRBD1 or TRBD2 (6 bases each). The CDR3 nucleotides read TGCGCCAGCAGCCCCGGAGGGGGGGATACGCAGTATTTT. Translated, it gives CASSPGGGDTQYF. The full variable domain, its missing parts supplied by reference TRBV5-1 and TRBJ2-3, is KAGVTQTPRYLIKTRGQQVTLSCSPISGHRSVSWYQQTPGQGLQFLFEYFSETQRNKGNFPGRFSGRQFSNSRSEMNVSTLELGDSALYLCASSPGGGDTQYFGPGTRLTVL.